Shown below are 10 T cell receptor beta chains from a single sample sequenced in a study of blood T cell repertoires in COVID-19. TCRdb's table, derived via immunoSEQ multiplex PCR, lists solely in-frame clones and lacks some. This table has approximately 200,000 clones, 80% to 90% appearing once. Sequencing was performed on peripheral blood. The receptors derive from a man aged 50 or older who had recovered from COVID-19.

The chain couples TRBV5-4 to TRBJ2-1, with 9 bases lining up with TRBD2. This CDR3 comprises 17 residues. V was pared by 0 bases and J by 2 bases, with 6 bases of the junction left unmatched. CDR1 and CDR2 from the germline V gene are SGHNT and YYREEE (reference sequence). The CDR3 DNA reads as TGTGCCAGCAGCTTGGCCTATGGCGGGAGGGCCTACAATGAGCAGTTCTTC. Its translation: CASSLAYGGRAYNEQFF.

V is TRBV9 and J is TRBJ1-3; TRBD1 is a possible D gene (5 bases). There are 15 residues in the CDR3. Trimming pared 3 bases from V and 0 bases from J, leaving 10 bases between. Germline CDR1 reads SGDLS; CDR2 reads YYNGEE. This CDR3 is CASSEDTHSGNTIYF. The CDR3, as DNA: TGTGCCAGCAGCGAGGACACTCACTCTGGAAACACCATATATTTT.

V usage is TRBV7-9 and J usage is TRBJ2-3; D perhaps matches TRBD2 (5 bases). V was trimmed by 6 bases and J by 5 bases, leaving 15 bases between them. The V gene's germline CDR1 is SEHNR and CDR2 FQNEAQ (reference sequence). The CDR3 runs to 14 residues. The CDR3 sequence is CASSHSGRGDTQYF. CDR3 DNA sequence: TGTGCCAGCAGTCACTCGGGAAGAGGAGATACGCAGTATTTT. Drawing the rest from reference TRBV7-9 and TRBJ2-3, the complete variable domain is DTGVSQNPRHKITKRGQNVTFRCDPISEHNRLYWYRQTLGQGPEFLTYFQNEAQLEKSRLLSDRFSAERPKGSFSTLEIQRTEQGDSAMYLCASSHSGRGDTQYFGPGTRLTVL.

V gene TRBV7-6 combines with J gene TRBJ1-2, with 7 bases identical to TRBD1. V lost 8 bases and J lost 8; bases outside the gene matches: 5. The CDR3 is 11 amino acids. Germline V gene sequence: CDR1 SGHVS, CDR2 FNYEAQ. The CDR3 loop is CASATGRGYTF. CDR3 in DNA: TGTGCCAGCGCGACAGGGCGCGGCTACACCTTC.

V gene TRBV5-6 combines with J gene TRBJ1-1; perhaps TRBD1 as D (5 bases). V lost 2 bases, J lost 6 bases, and 11 bases lay in between. From germline, CDR1 is SGHDT and CDR2 YYEEEE. This CDR3 is built from 13 residues. The CDR3 loop reads CASSFRGGSEAFF. DNA for the CDR3: TGTGCCAGCAGCTTTAGGGGCGGCTCTGAAGCTTTCTTT.

J is TRBJ2-5 and V is TRBV7-2, with 9 bases lining up with TRBD2. J gave up 2 bases and V 2 bases, and 6 bases lay outside the gene matches. The germline V gene encodes CDR1 SGHTA and CDR2 FQGNSA. The CDR3 contains 16 residues. DNA for the CDR3: TGTGCCAGCAGCTTAAATGCGGGAGGGGGACAAGAGACCCAGTACTTC. Translated, it gives CASSLNAGGGQETQYF.

The DNA of the CDR3 is TGTGCCAGCAGCTTAGTGGGGGCAGGGGACACCGGGGAGCTGTTTTTT. Translating gives CASSLVGAGDTGELFF. The chain combines TRBV7-8 with TRBJ2-2; possible D gene TRBD1, 6 bases. Per germline, CDR1 SGHVS and CDR2 FQNEAQ. The CDR3 extends over 16 amino acids. V lost 1 base, J lost 3 bases, and 12 bases lay in between.

This clone was found once. The rearrangement uses TRBV28 and TRBJ2-7, with TRBD1 matching 12 bases. The CDR3 is made up of 15 amino acids. V was pared by 4 bases and J by 7 bases, with 8 bases of the junction left unmatched. Germline CDR1 and CDR2: MDHEN and SYDVKM. CDR3 loop: CASSWEGQGAREQYF. Written as DNA, the CDR3 is TGTGCCAGCAGTTGGGAGGGACAGGGGGCTCGAGAGCAGTACTTC.

The rearrangement uses TRBV3-1 (or the pseudogene TRBV3-2) and TRBJ2-7; 8 positions agree with TRBD2. This CDR3 spans 15 amino acids. Germline V gene lookup returns CDR1 LGHDT and CDR2 YNNKEL (reference sequence). J lost 8 bases, V lost 4 bases, and 13 bases had no gene match. The CDR3 DNA follows: TGTGCCAGCAGCCGACTCAACGCCCAGCGGGAGAAGCAGTACTTC. Translated, it gives CASSRLNAQREKQYF.

The rearrangement joins TRBV5-4 to TRBJ2-1, with 8 nucleotides matching TRBD2. In germline, CDR1 is SGHNT, CDR2 YYREEE (reference sequence). The CDR3 loop spans 15 amino acids. Trimming removed 2 bases from V and 6 bases from J; junction bases left unmatched: 7. CDR3 residues: CASSFRAGEFNEQFF. CDR3 nucleotide sequence: TGTGCCAGCAGCTTCCGAGCGGGAGAGTTCAATGAGCAGTTCTTC.